This T cell receptor beta chain is drawn from a study of cytomegalovirus exposure and HLA in healthy donors. CDR3 length: 14 residues. The germline gives CDR1 LNHNV, CDR2 YYDKDF (reference sequence). V was clipped by 5 bases and J by 2 bases; unmatched bases: 5. This clone was seen a single time. The PCR was carried out with 60 Vbeta primers and 13 Jbeta primers. Method: immunoSEQ multiplex PCR; TCRdb's copy keeps in-frame clones and lacks some. The sample shows roughly 110,000 clones, around 74% of them seen only once. This receptor was obtained from a woman aged 40 to 49 in good health and CMV-seropositive. The chain uses TRBV15 and TRBJ2-5; 7 bases fit TRBD2. The sample consisted of PBMCs. The CDR3 coding sequence is TGTGCCACCAGCCGGCGGGGGTCTCAAGAGACCCAGTACTTC. Encoded protein: CATSRRGSQETQYF. Filled out from reference TRBV15 and TRBJ2-5, the complete variable domain reads DAMVIQNPRYQVTQFGKPVTLSCSQTLNHNVMYWYQQKSSQAPKLLFHYYDKDFNNEADTPDNFQSRRPNTSFCFLDIRSPGLGDTAMYLCATSRRGSQETQYFGPGTRLLVL.